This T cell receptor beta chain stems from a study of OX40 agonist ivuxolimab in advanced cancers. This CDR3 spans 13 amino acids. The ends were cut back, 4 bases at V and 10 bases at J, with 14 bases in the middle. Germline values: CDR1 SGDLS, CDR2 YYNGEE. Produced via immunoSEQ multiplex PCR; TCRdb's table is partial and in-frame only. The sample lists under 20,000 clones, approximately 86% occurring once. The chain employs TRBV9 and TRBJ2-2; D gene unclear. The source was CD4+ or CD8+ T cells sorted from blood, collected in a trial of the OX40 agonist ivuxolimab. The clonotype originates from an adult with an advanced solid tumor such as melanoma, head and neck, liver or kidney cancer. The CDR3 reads CASSPWVQKELFF. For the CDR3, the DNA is TGTGCCAGCAGCCCCTGGGTCCAAAAGGAGCTGTTTTTT. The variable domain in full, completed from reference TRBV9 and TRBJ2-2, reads DSGVTQTPKHLITATGQRVTLRCSPRSGDLSVYWYQQSLDQGLQFLIQYYNGEERAKGNILERFSAQQFPDLHSELNLSSLELGDSALYFCASSPWVQKELFFGEGSRLTVL.